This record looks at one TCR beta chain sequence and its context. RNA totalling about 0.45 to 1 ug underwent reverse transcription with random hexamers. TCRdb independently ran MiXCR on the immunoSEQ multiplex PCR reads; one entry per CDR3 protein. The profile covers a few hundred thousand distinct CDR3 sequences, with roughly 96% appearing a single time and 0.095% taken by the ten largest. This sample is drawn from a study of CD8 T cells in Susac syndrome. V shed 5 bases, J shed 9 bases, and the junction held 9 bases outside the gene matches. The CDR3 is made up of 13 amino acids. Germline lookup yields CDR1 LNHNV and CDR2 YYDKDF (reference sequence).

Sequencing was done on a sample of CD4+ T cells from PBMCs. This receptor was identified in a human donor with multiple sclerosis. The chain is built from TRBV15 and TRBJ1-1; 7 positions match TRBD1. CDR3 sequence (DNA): TGTGCCACCAGCTCTCTGGGACAGAAGCAAGCTTTCTTT. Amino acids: CATSSLGQKQAFF. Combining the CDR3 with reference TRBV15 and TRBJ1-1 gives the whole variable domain DAMVIQNPRYQVTQFGKPVTLSCSQTLNHNVMYWYQQKSSQAPKLLFHYYDKDFNNEADTPDNFQSRRPNTSFCFLDIRSPGLGDTAMYLCATSSLGQKQAFFGQGTRLTVV.